The subject of this entry is one TCR beta chain. What it binds is not known. This sample is drawn from a study of CXCR3-negative and CXCR3-positive naive CD8 T cells. Study summary: Across all libraries, TRB reads numbered about 135 million, with about 1.5 +/- 0.3 million in each library. Study-wide findings and caveats: CXCR3-positive naive cells carried more hydrophobic TRB CDR3s than CXCR3-negative naive cells did. Cryopreserved cells showed partially decreased CXCR3 expression, and most assays used fresh PBMCs.

The TRB cDNA libraries were prepared by 5' RACE with UMI labels. TCRdb derives one entry per CDR3 protein from the 5' RACE reads, leaving out DNA. In all, the sample yields about 120,000 distinct CDR3 sequences. The CDR3 has 12 residues. Germline values: CDR1 MNHNS, CDR2 SASEGT. CD45RO-CCR7+CD27+CD95- was the phenotype of naive CD8+ T cells. J is TRBJ1-1 and V is TRBV6-1; TCRdb proposes TRBD1, but this gene call is untestable without DNA. This sequence originates from a human donor in good health. Some clones in this sample may be carry-over from other donors' samples. Sequencing input: naive CXCR3+ CD8+ T cells from blood. The subset denotes: CD45RO-CCR7+CD27+CD95- naive CD8+ T cells expressing CXCR3 (TNR3+). CDR3 residues: CASSDVSPEAFF.